What follows are 29 T cell receptor beta chains derived from one specimen sequenced in a study of cytotoxic CD8 clonotypes in ibrutinib-treated CLL. Repertoires were generated with immunoSEQ multiplex PCR, while TCRdb's copy carries only in-frame clones and drops some. There are roughly 180,000 clones in the sample; about four fifths occur only once, and roughly 4.5% lies in the top ten. This sample comprised PBMCs, obtained after 24 months of ibrutinib treatment. The receptors here all came from a human donor with chronic lymphocytic leukemia.

This clone has just one count. V usage is TRBV12-5 and J usage is TRBJ1-1, with 7 bases identical to TRBD1. CDR1 is LGHNT and CDR2 is FRNRAP in the germline V gene. V shed 3 bases, J shed 0 bases, and the junction held 16 bases outside the gene matches. This CDR3 has 19 residues. The chain's CDR3 is CASGFETRQGPRLNTEAFF. DNA of the CDR3: TGTGCTAGTGGTTTCGAAACCCGACAGGGCCCTCGTTTGAACACTGAAGCTTTCTTT.

This rearrangement joins TRBV7-2 to TRBJ2-4, with TRBD1 matching over 7 bases. The CDR3 contains 14 residues. CDR1 and CDR2 from the germline V gene are SGHTA and FQGNSA. J lost 4 bases, V lost 5 bases, and 5 bases had no gene match. This CDR3 reads CASSPPGQKNIQYF. CDR3 nucleotide sequence: TGTGCCAGCAGCCCGCCGGGACAGAAAAACATTCAGTACTTC. The entire variable domain, with the rest obtained from reference TRBV7-2 and TRBJ2-4, is as follows: GAGVSQSPSNKVTEKGKDVELRCDPISGHTALYWYRQSLGQGLEFLIYFQGNSAPDKSGLPSDRFSAERTGGSVSTLTIQRTQQEDSAVYLCASSPPGQKNIQYFGAGTRLSVL.

This chain uses TRBV30 with TRBJ2-2; TRBD1 matches at 8 bases. Germline V CDR1 and CDR2: GTSNPN, SVGIG (reference sequence). The CDR3 is made up of 15 amino acids. Trimming took 2 bases from V and 2 from J; bases not matched to a gene: 4. CDR3 region: CAWSPGQGNTGELFF. Written as DNA, the CDR3 is TGTGCCTGGAGTCCCGGACAGGGAAACACCGGGGAGCTGTTTTTT. Filled out from reference TRBV30 and TRBJ2-2, the complete variable domain reads SQTIHQWPATLVQPVGSPLSLECTVEGTSNPNLYWYRQAAGRGLQLLFYSVGIGQISSEVPQNLSASRPQDRQFILSSKKLLLSDSGFYLCAWSPGQGNTGELFFGEGSRLTVL.

This chain joins TRBV29-1 and TRBJ1-2; no clear D gene. CDR1 is SQVTM, CDR2 ANQGSEA, per germline. Trimming left V 3 bases short and J 9 bases short, with 11 bases between. This CDR3 contains 11 residues. The CDR3 reads CSVEIGRRYTF. The DNA for the CDR3 is TGCAGCGTTGAGATCGGAAGGCGCTACACCTTC.

The chain employs TRBV20-1 and TRBJ1-4; no clear D gene. V lost 3 bases and J 10 bases, leaving 6 bases between the germline ends. Per the germline V gene, CDR1 is DFQATT and CDR2 is SNEGSKA (reference sequence). This CDR3 is built from 10 residues. CDR3 DNA sequence: TGCAGTGCTAGTGAACTAAAACTGTTTTTT. Translating it yields CSASELKLFF.

The chain is built from TRBV27 and TRBJ1-5; D may be TRBD1 (5 bases). Trimming cost V 1 base and J 2 bases, with 12 bases left between them. The CDR3 length is 16 residues. The germline CDR1 and CDR2 sequences are MNHEY and SMNVEV (reference sequence). The CDR3 DNA reads TGTGCCAGCAGTTTATGGGGGAAAGGGGGCAATCAGCCCCAGCATTTT. Translation gives CASSLWGKGGNQPQHF.

This clone was counted once. V usage is TRBV7-8 and J usage is TRBJ2-5, with 10 bases that match TRBD2. This CDR3 region has 17 residues. Losses at the gene ends were 0 bases for V and 5 bases for J; bases not matched to a gene: 9. Germline V gene lookup returns CDR1 SGHVS and CDR2 FQNEAQ. The CDR3 DNA is TGTGCCAGCAGCTTAGCGGGCCTAGCGGGAGCCAGCGAGACCCAGTACTTC. Translated, it gives CASSLAGLAGASETQYF.

This chain links TRBV5-1 with TRBJ2-2, with D perhaps TRBD1 (6 bases). Germline-derived CDR1 and CDR2 are SGHRS and YFSETQ. The V end lost 5 bases, the J end lost 5 bases, and 22 bases lay between the germline ends. The CDR3 extends over 17 amino acids. The CDR3: CASRKSPVGARTGELFF. CDR3 sequence (DNA): TGCGCCAGCAGGAAGAGTCCTGTGGGGGCCCGTACCGGGGAGCTGTTTTTT.

This chain connects TRBV30 to TRBJ1-5, with 7 bases lining up with TRBD1. Losses at the gene ends were 2 bases for V and 0 bases for J; bases not matched to a gene: 7. The V gene's germline CDR1 is GTSNPN and CDR2 SVGIG (reference sequence). CDR3 length equals 16 residues. CDR3 amino acids: CAWSPGDSYSNQPQHF. The DNA of the CDR3 is TGTGCCTGGAGTCCAGGGGACAGTTATAGCAATCAGCCCCAGCATTTT.

The rearrangement links TRBV4-1 to TRBJ2-7, with D possibly TRBD1 on 5 matching bases. Trimming left V 0 bases short and J 5 bases short, with 14 bases between. The CDR3 runs 15 residues. Germline assignment: CDR1 MGHRA and CDR2 YSYEKL. The CDR3 DNA follows: TGCGCCAGCAGCCAAGATTTGACAGCTCTTGACGAGCAGTACTTC. Translated: CASSQDLTALDEQYF.

V gene TRBV11-2 combines with J gene TRBJ2-3; D gene unclear. Per the germline V gene, CDR1 is SGHAT and CDR2 is FQNNGV. Trimming shortened V by 3 bases and J by 2 bases, and 9 bases separated the two germline ends. This CDR3 contains 14 residues. CDR3 sequence reads: CASSFGPNTDTQYF. The DNA for the CDR3 is TGTGCCAGCAGCTTTGGACCGAACACAGATACGCAGTATTTT.

This clone showed up just a few times. The chain joins TRBV6-1 to TRBJ1-2, with TRBD1 matching over 9 bases. V gave up 6 bases and J gave up 8 bases; unmatched junction bases: 4. The CDR3 sequence is 12 residues long. CDR1 and CDR2 from the germline V gene are MNHNS and SASEGT. The CDR3 DNA is TGTGCCAGCAGGGACAGGGGTTTAGGCTACACCTTC. It codes for CASRDRGLGYTF.

The chain employs TRBV7-2 and TRBJ2-1; D gene uncertain. CDR3 length equals 14 residues. V was trimmed by 5 bases and J by 7 bases, leaving 15 bases between them. Germline V gene lookup returns CDR1 SGHTA and CDR2 FQGNSA. The CDR3 here is CASSPRPQGNEQFF. The CDR3 DNA sequence: TGTGCCAGCAGCCCCCGACCCCAAGGTAATGAGCAGTTCTTC.

V is TRBV30 and J is TRBJ1-5, with no clear D. V gave up 0 bases and J gave up 6 bases, with 15 bases separating them. The CDR3 has 15 residues. CDR1 and CDR2 (germline): GTSNPN, SVGIG (reference sequence). The CDR3 DNA follows: TGTGCCTGGAGTGTGGGGTGGGTAGTCGGTCAGCCCCAGCATTTT. Translated, it gives CAWSVGWVVGQPQHF.

The V call is TRBV27, the J call TRBJ2-7; 8 nucleotides line up with TRBD1. The CDR3 totals 14 residues. V gave up 4 bases and J gave up 2 bases; unmatched junction bases: 4. The germline V gene encodes CDR1 MNHEY and CDR2 SMNVEV (reference sequence). CDR3 DNA: TGTGCCAGCAGTTGGGGACAGGCAACCTACGAGCAGTACTTC. It translates to CASSWGQATYEQYF.

The rearrangement links TRBV21-1 to TRBJ1-2. TRBV21-1 is a known pseudogene. The CDR3 is made up of 15 amino acids. CDR3 in DNA: TGTGCCAGCAGCAAAGTTTCCGAGATGGAGTATGGCTACACCTTC. Its protein is CASSKVSEMEYGYTF.

The chain joins TRBV6-5 to TRBJ1-1, with TRBD1 matching 10 bases. The CDR3 is made up of 15 amino acids. Germline V lookup: CDR1 MNHEY, CDR2 SVGAGI. Trimming cost V 6 bases and J 3 bases; bases outside gene matches: 7. The CDR3 region is CASRRSGQGHTEAFF. The CDR3 coding sequence is TGTGCCAGCAGGCGCTCGGGACAGGGGCACACTGAAGCTTTCTTT.

The chain has TRBV18 and TRBJ1-1, with a weak D call TRBD1 (5 bases). The CDR3 has 16 residues. Between the trimmed V and J ends, which lost 1 base and 1 base, there was a span of 13 bases. Germline V gene lookup returns CDR1 KGHSH and CDR2 LQKENI. CDR3 residues: CASSPRAPGGNTEAFF. The CDR3, as DNA: TGTGCCAGCTCACCACGGGCCCCGGGGGGGAACACTGAAGCTTTCTTT.

As regards this clone: This same CDR3 is encoded by further DNA sequences in the sample. The chain joins TRBV9 to TRBJ2-2, with 8 bases fitting TRBD1. This CDR3 contains 15 residues. V was clipped by 3 bases and J by 5 bases; unmatched bases: 6. Germline CDR1 and CDR2: SGDLS and YYNGEE. The CDR3 DNA reads TGTGCCAGCAGCGGCGGACAGGGTAGGACCGGGGAGCTGTTTTTT. This sequence encodes CASSGGQGRTGELFF.

V and J are TRBV27 and TRBJ1-6; D not resolved. CDR1 and CDR2 (germline): MNHEY, SMNVEV (reference sequence). The CDR3 totals 14 residues. With 7 bases removed from V and 7 bases from J, the gap between germline ends came to 14 bases. The CDR3 DNA follows: TGTGCCAGCACCATTTACGGGGAGAATTCACCCCTCCACTTT. Translating gives CASTIYGENSPLHF.

This clone was seen once. This chain uses TRBV25-1 with TRBJ1-2; no firm D call. Germline CDR1 MGHDK, CDR2 SYGVNS. This CDR3 spans 12 amino acids. The V and J ends lost 6 bases and 2 bases respectively, with 7 bases between them. In DNA, the CDR3 is TGTGCCAGCAGGATGGCGAACTATGGCTACACCTTC. Amino acid sequence: CASRMANYGYTF.

Here the CDR3 DNA reads TGCGCCAGCAGCCCCAAGCAGGGGGGCGCCCCCAACACCGGGGAGCTGTTTTTT. The encoded protein is CASSPKQGGAPNTGELFF. J is TRBJ2-2 and V is TRBV5-1, with D maybe TRBD1 (7 bases). V lost 4 bases, J lost 2 bases, and 21 bases lay in between. This CDR3 comprises 18 residues. Germline values: CDR1 SGHRS, CDR2 YFSETQ.

The chain links TRBV6-6 to TRBJ1-2; D unresolved. Germline-derived CDR1 and CDR2 are MNHNY and SVGAGI (reference sequence). V lost 4 bases and J 2 bases, leaving 11 bases between the germline ends. This CDR3 is 14 amino acids long. The CDR3 bases are TGTGCCAGCAGTTTAGCGCCAGAAAACTATGGCTACACCTTC. It is translated as CASSLAPENYGYTF.

The rearrangement links TRBV7-9 to TRBJ1-2, with D unclear. V was shortened by 2 bases and J by 4 bases, with 14 bases between the two germline ends. The CDR3 extends over 15 amino acids. From germline, CDR1 is SEHNR and CDR2 FQNEAQ (reference sequence). In DNA, the CDR3 is TGTGCCAGCAGCTTAAGATCAAGGTTCGGCTATGGCTACACCTTC. Translated, it gives CASSLRSRFGYGYTF. Full variable domain (missing parts from reference TRBV7-9 and TRBJ1-2): DTGVSQNPRHKITKRGQNVTFRCDPISEHNRLYWYRQTLGQGPEFLTYFQNEAQLEKSRLLSDRFSAERPKGSFSTLEIQRTEQGDSAMYLCASSLRSRFGYGYTFGSGTRLTVV.

This clone was seen a single time. The genes are TRBV6-5 and TRBJ1-2; 7 positions match TRBD1. The V segment lost 3 bases and the J segment 7 bases; nucleotides outside the gene matches: 14. From germline, CDR1 is MNHEY and CDR2 SVGAGI. The CDR3 contains 16 residues. The CDR3 protein is CASSYHPATGMGGYTF. Here the CDR3 DNA reads TGTGCCAGCAGTTATCACCCCGCGACAGGGATGGGTGGCTACACCTTC.

The chain carries TRBV4-1 and TRBJ2-5; D perhaps matches TRBD1 (6 bases). This CDR3 region has 16 residues. V was trimmed by 4 bases and J by 3 bases, leaving 18 bases between them. The V gene's germline CDR1 is MGHRA and CDR2 YSYEKL. In DNA, the CDR3 is TGCGCCAGCAGCCGGACCGGGACCAAGGGGGAAGAGACCCAGTACTTC. The encoded protein is CASSRTGTKGEETQYF.

Note on this clone: Mismatch with germline at one junction end may stem from a read error. CDR3 residues: CASSSPAREYNELFF. CDR3 DNA sequence: TGTGCCAGCAGCTCGCCGGCGCGGGAGTACAATGAGCTGTTCTTC. The V and J genes are TRBV7-9 and TRBJ2-1; TRBD2 matches at 7 bases. Germline V gives CDR1 SEHNR, CDR2 FQNEAQ (reference sequence). CDR3 length equals 15 residues. The full variable domain, its missing parts supplied by reference TRBV7-9 and TRBJ2-1, is DTGVSQNPRHKITKRGQNVTFRCDPISEHNRLYWYRQTLGQGPEFLTYFQNEAQLEKSRLLSDRFSAERPKGSFSTLEIQRTEQGDSAMYLCASSSPAREYNELFFGPGTRLTVL.

The chain joins TRBV2 to TRBJ2-1, with D perhaps matching TRBD2 (6 bases). V dropped 8 bases and J dropped 4 bases, with 9 bases sitting between them. Germline-derived CDR1 and CDR2 are SNHLY and FYNNEI. The CDR3 totals 12 residues. The DNA for the CDR3 is TGTGCCAGCCGTGGAGGGTACAATGAGCAGTTCTTC. As protein: CASRGGYNEQFF.

This clone was detected once. The V gene is TRBV28, the J gene TRBJ1-2; TRBD1 is a possible D gene (6 bases). The CDR3 covers 14 residues. CDR1 and CDR2 (germline): MDHEN, SYDVKM. Trimming shortened V by 5 bases and J by 6 bases, and 16 bases separated the two germline ends. The CDR3 bases are TGTGCCAGCAGTGTGGGGGGGCGGGTCCATGGCTACACCTTC. Its protein is CASSVGGRVHGYTF.